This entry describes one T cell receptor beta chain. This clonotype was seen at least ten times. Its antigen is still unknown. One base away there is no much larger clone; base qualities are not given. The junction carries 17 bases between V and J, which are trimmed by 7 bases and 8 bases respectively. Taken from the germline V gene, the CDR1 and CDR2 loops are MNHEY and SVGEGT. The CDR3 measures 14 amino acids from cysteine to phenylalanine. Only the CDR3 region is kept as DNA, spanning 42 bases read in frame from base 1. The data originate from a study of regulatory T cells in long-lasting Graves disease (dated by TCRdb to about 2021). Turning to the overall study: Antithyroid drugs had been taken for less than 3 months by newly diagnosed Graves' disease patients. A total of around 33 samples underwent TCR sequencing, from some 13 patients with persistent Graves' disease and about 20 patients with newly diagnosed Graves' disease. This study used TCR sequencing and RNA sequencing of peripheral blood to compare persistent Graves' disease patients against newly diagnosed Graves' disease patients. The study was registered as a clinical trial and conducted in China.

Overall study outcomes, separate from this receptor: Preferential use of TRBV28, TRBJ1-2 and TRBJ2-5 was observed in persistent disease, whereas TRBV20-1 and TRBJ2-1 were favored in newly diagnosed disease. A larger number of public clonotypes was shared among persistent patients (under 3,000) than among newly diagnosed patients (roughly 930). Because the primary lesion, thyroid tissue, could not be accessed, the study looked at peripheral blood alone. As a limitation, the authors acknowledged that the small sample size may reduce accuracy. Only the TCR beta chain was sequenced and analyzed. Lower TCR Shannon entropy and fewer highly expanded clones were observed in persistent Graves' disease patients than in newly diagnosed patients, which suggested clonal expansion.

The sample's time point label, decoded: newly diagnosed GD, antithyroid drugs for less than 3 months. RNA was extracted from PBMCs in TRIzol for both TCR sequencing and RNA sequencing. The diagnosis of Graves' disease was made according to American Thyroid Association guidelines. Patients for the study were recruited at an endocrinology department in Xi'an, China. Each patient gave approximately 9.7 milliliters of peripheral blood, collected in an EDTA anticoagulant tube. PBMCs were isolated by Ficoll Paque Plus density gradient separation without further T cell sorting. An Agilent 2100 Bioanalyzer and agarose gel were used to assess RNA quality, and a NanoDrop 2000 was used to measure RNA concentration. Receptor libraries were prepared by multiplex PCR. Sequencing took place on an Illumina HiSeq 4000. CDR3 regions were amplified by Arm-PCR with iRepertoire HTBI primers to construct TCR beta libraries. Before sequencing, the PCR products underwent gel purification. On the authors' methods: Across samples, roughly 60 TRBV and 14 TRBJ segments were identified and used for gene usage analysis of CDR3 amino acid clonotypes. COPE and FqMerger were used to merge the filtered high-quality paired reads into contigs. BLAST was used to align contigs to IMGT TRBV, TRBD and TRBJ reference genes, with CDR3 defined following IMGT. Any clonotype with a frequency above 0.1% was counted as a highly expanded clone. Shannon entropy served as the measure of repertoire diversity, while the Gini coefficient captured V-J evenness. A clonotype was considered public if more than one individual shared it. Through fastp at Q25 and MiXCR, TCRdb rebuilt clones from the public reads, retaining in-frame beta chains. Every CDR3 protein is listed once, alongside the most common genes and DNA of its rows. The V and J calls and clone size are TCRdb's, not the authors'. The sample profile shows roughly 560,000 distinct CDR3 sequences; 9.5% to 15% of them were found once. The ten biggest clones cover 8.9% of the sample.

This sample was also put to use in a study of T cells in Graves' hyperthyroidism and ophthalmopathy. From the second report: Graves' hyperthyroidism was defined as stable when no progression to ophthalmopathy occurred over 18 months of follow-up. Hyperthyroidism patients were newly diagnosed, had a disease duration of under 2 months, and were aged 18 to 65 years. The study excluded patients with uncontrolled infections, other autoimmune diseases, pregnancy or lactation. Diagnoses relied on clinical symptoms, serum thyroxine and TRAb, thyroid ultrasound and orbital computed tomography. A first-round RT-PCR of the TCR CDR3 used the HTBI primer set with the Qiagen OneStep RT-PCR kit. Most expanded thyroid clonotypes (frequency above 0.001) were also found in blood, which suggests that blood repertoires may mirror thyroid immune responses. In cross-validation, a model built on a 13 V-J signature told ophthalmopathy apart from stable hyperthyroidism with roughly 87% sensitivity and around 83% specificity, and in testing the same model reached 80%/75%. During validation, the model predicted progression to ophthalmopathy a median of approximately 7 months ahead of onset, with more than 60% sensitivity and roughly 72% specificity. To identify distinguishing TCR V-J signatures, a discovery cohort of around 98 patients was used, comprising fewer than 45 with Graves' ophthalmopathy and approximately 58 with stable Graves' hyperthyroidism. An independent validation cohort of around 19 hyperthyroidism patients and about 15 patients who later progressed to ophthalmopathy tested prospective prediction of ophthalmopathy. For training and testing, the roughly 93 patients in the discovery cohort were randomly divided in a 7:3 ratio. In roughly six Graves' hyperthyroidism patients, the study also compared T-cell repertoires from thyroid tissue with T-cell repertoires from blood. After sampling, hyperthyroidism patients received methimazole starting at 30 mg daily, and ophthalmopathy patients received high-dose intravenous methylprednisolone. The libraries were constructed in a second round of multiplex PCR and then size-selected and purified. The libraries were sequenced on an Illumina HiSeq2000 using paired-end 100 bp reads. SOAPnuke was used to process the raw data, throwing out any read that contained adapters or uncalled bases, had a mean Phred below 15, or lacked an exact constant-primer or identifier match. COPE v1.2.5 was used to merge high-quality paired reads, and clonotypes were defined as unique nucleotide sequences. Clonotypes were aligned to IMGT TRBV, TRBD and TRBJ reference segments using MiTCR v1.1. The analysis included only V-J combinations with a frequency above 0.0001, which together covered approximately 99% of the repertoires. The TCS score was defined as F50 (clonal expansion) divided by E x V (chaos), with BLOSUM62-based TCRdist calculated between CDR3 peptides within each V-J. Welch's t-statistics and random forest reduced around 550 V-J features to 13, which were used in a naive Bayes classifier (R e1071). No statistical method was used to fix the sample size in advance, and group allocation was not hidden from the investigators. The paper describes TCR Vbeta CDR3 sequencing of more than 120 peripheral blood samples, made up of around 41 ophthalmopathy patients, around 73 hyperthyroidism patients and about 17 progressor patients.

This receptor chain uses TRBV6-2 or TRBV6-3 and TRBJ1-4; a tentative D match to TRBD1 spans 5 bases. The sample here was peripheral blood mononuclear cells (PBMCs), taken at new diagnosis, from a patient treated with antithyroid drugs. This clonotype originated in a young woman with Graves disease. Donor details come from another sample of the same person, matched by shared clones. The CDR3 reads CASNARAGDEKLFF. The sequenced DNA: TGTGCCAGCAACGCCCGGGCGGGGGACGAAAAACTGTTTTTT.